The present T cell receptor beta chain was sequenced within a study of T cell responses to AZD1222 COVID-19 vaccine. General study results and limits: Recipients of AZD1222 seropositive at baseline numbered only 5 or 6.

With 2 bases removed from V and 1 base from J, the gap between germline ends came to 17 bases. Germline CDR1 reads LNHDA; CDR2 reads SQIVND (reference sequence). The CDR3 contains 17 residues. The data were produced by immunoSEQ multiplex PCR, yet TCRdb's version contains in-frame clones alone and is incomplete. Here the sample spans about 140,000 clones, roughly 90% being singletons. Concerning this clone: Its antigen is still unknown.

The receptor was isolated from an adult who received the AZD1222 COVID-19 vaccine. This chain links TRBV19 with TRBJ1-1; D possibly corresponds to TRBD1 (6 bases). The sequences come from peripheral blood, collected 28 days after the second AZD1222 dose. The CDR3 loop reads CASSIKSGAGENTEAFF. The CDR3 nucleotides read TGTGCCAGTAGTATAAAATCAGGGGCCGGGGAGAACACTGAAGCTTTCTTT. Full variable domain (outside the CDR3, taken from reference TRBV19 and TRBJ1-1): DGGITQSPKYLFRKEGQNVTLSCEQNLNHDAMYWYRQDPGQGLRLIYYSQIVNDFQKGDIAEGYSVSREKKESFPLTVTSAQKNPTAFYLCASSIKSGAGENTEAFFGQGTRLTVV.